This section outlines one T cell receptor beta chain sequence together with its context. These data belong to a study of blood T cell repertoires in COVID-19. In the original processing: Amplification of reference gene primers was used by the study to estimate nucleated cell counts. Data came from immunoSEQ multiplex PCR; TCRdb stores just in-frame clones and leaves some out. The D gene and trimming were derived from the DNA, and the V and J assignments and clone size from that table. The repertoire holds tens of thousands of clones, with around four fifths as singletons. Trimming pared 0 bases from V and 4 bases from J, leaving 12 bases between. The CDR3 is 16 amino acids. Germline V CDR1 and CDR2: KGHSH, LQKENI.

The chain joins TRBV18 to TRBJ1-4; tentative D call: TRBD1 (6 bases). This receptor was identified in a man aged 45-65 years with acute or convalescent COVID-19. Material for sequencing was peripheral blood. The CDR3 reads CASSPPGTTYNEKLFF. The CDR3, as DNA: TGTGCCAGCTCACCACCCGGGACAACTTATAATGAAAAACTGTTTTTT. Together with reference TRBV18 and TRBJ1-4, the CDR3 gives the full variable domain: NAGVMQNPRHLVRRRGQEARLRCSPMKGHSHVYWYRQLPEEGLKFMVYLQKENIIDESGMPKERFSAEFPKEGPSILRIQQVVRGDSAAYFCASSPPGTTYNEKLFFGSGTQLSVL.